This T cell receptor beta chain is from a study of T cell clones after liver transplantation. Only one count was recorded for this clone. The V segment lost 5 bases and the J segment 9 bases; nucleotides outside the gene matches: 20. The length of the CDR3 is 18 residues. Germline CDR1 and CDR2: LNHDA and SQIVND (reference sequence). Sequenced by immunoSEQ multiplex PCR; TCRdb stores in-frame clones only, minus some. The data hold roughly 80,000 clones, with around 78% observed a single time. This TCR derives from a human patient who received a liver transplant. Some T cells may be provided by the graft donor. J is TRBJ2-1 and V is TRBV19; 9 bases agree with TRBD2. Material: CD4+ T cells from blood, obtained at the 22-month timepoint. CDR3 residues: CASSFQSGSGSPEVEQFF. Written as DNA, the CDR3 is TGTGCCAGTAGTTTTCAATCCGGTAGCGGGAGCCCCGAGGTTGAGCAGTTCTTC. Full variable domain (remainder filled in from reference TRBV19 and TRBJ2-1): DGGITQSPKYLFRKEGQNVTLSCEQNLNHDAMYWYRQDPGQGLRLIYYSQIVNDFQKGDIAEGYSVSREKKESFPLTVTSAQKNPTAFYLCASSFQSGSGSPEVEQFFGPGTRLTVL.